The source of this T cell receptor beta chain is a study of control samples from healthy donors and cancer patients. The method was immunoSEQ multiplex PCR; TCRdb's version includes in-frame clones alone and lacks a portion of them. The data show tens of thousands of clones, with around 78% seen just once and roughly 50% held by the top ten. Sequences were obtained from blood. This TCR was recovered from a man aged 60 to 75 in good health.

Here the CDR3 DNA reads TGTGCCAGCAGTTACGAGCGGGTTCAATACGAGCAGTACTTC. This sequence encodes CASSYERVQYEQYF. J is TRBJ2-7 and V is TRBV6-5; D might be TRBD2 (6 bases). The germline gives CDR1 MNHEY, CDR2 SVGAGI. The CDR3 totals 14 residues. Trimming shortened V by 2 bases and J by 4 bases, and 12 bases separated the two germline ends.